This entry is about one T cell receptor beta chain. Antigen unknown. The germline V gene has CDR1 MNHEY and CDR2 SMNVEV (reference sequence). The CDR3 is 15 residues long. Trimming shortened V by 5 bases and J by 7 bases, and 18 bases separated the two germline ends. Data came from immunoSEQ multiplex PCR; TCRdb stores just in-frame clones and leaves some out. The sample holds about 100,000 clones, 91% seen once. The data were obtained in a study of OX40 agonist ivuxolimab in advanced cancers. Whole-study context: It was ivuxolimab, an agonistic anti-OX40 (CD134) antibody, that patients were treated with. General study points: Also showing low normalized T-cell clonal expansion were some of the nonresponders.

The sequence was collected from an adult with an advanced solid tumor such as melanoma, head and neck, liver or kidney cancer. The genes are TRBV27 and TRBJ1-3; TRBD1 is a possible D gene (5 bases). The specimen was CD4+ or CD8+ T cells sorted from blood, collected in a trial of the OX40 agonist ivuxolimab. The DNA for the CDR3 is TGTGCCAGCAGTACTGACAGAAGTGGGTCCAACACCATATATTTT. Amino acids: CASSTDRSGSNTIYF.